These 11 T cell receptor beta chains share one sample of origin, sequenced in a study of T cell repertoires in cytomegalovirus infection. These receptors' antigens are unknown. Each CDR3 protein gets one entry after TCRdb re-called the reads with MiXCR. The profile shows 54,000 or so distinct CDR3 sequences, roughly a third of them singletons. Sequencing was carried out using PBMCs, sequenced either directly or after in vitro stimulation (not recorded which). The receptors shown here come from a human donor in good health (CMV status not recorded). Some clones in this sample may be carry-over from other donors' samples.

This chain connects TRBV24-1 to TRBJ2-2, with 11 bases that match TRBD1. Germline-derived CDR1 and CDR2 are KGHDR and SFDVKD. The CDR3 length is 16 residues. V lost 2 bases, J lost 5 bases, and 3 bases stayed unmatched. In DNA form, the CDR3 reads TGTGCCACCAGTGATTCGGGACAGGGGGTAACCGGGGAGCTGTTTTTT. Protein: CATSDSGQGVTGELFF.

The V and J genes are TRBV7-2 and TRBJ2-5; 9 nucleotides align to TRBD2. This CDR3 has 18 residues. CDR1 and CDR2 from the germline V gene are SGHTA and FQGNSA. The junction had 11 bases not matched to a gene; V was cut back by 1 base and J by 2 bases. The chain's CDR3 is CASSLVGGLRGGQETQYF. DNA of the CDR3: TGTGCCAGCAGCTTAGTAGGGGGTCTGCGGGGGGGACAAGAGACCCAGTACTTC.

J is TRBJ2-1 and V is TRBV28; the D gene is possibly TRBD2 (5 bases). Between the trimmed V and J ends, which lost 10 bases and 5 bases, there was a span of 12 bases. The V gene's germline CDR1 is MDHEN and CDR2 SYDVKM. There are 12 residues in the CDR3. Here the CDR3 DNA reads TGTGCCATCGGGAACTTGAACAATGAGCAGTTCTTC. Its protein is CAIGNLNNEQFF.

This clonotype was seen more than once but under ten times. The CDR3 reads CASSLDGTTDEQFF. The DNA of the CDR3 is TGTGCCAGCAGCTTAGATGGGACGACTGATGAGCAGTTCTTC. V gene TRBV7-2 combines with J gene TRBJ2-1; perhaps D is TRBD1 or TRBD2 (5 bases each). The germline V and J ends were trimmed by 1 base and 8 bases, with 12 bases remaining between them. CDR3 length equals 14 residues. CDR1 is SGHTA, CDR2 FQGNSA, per germline.

V is TRBV5-1 and J is TRBJ1-5, with D unresolved. The CDR3 sequence is 17 residues long. V lost 0 bases, J lost 0 bases, and 13 bases lay in between. CDR1 is SGHRS and CDR2 is YFSETQ in the germline V gene. The chain's CDR3 is CASSLVYTTYSNQPQHF. Written as DNA, the CDR3 is TGCGCCAGCAGCTTGGTGTACACAACCTATAGCAATCAGCCCCAGCATTTT.

CDR3 amino acids: CASSYPSQSGTDTQYF. CDR3 bases: TGTGCCAGCAGTTACCCCTCTCAGTCGGGCACAGATACGCAGTATTTT. The chain employs TRBV6-6 and TRBJ2-3; no firm D call. This CDR3 is built from 16 residues. Germline V gene lookup returns CDR1 MNHNY and CDR2 SVGAGI (reference sequence). V lost 2 bases, J lost 1 base, and 13 bases lay in between.

The rearrangement joins TRBV20-1 to TRBJ2-1, with 14 bases identical to TRBD2. V trimming: 4 bases; J trimming: 7 bases; junction bases outside the gene matches: 6. This CDR3 region has 15 residues. Germline assignment: CDR1 DFQATT and CDR2 SNEGSKA (reference sequence). CDR3: CSATRLAGGDNEQFF. The CDR3 DNA follows: TGCAGTGCTACTCGACTAGCGGGGGGGGATAATGAGCAGTTCTTC.

The genes are TRBV27 and TRBJ2-1; TRBD2 matches 10 bases. CDR3 length: 16 amino acids. The germline CDR1 and CDR2 sequences are MNHEY and SMNVEV (reference sequence). Germline trimming cut 6 bases from V and 6 bases from J; bases unmatched to any gene: 11. Here the CDR3 reads CASRGQGLAFFNEQFF. The CDR3 region has the DNA TGTGCCAGCAGAGGACAGGGACTAGCGTTCTTCAATGAGCAGTTCTTC.

This clonotype has a single count. The rearrangement joins TRBV9 to TRBJ2-7; 12 nucleotides agree with TRBD1. Germline CDR1 reads SGDLS; CDR2 reads YYNGEE. V lost 4 bases to trimming and J lost 5 bases; unmatched junction nucleotides: 10. The CDR3 covers 16 residues. CDR3 in amino acids: CASSTGQGATVHEQYF. The CDR3 DNA sequence: TGTGCCAGCAGCACGGGACAGGGGGCGACAGTTCACGAGCAGTACTTC. The full variable domain, rest sourced from reference TRBV9 and TRBJ2-7, is DSGVTQTPKHLITATGQRVTLRCSPRSGDLSVYWYQQSLDQGLQFLIQYYNGEERAKGNILERFSAQQFPDLHSELNLSSLELGDSALYFCASSTGQGATVHEQYFGPGTRLTVT.

This clonotype has a single count. The genes are TRBV20-1 and TRBJ2-5; no definite D call. CDR1 and CDR2 (germline): DFQATT, SNEGSKA (reference sequence). The CDR3 has 12 amino acids. The V gene lost 1 base and the J gene lost 5 bases, with 8 bases spanning the gap. The CDR3 here is CSARGRRETQYF. DNA for the CDR3: TGCAGTGCTAGAGGGCGCCGTGAGACCCAGTACTTC.

There are many counts of this clonotype. The V gene is TRBV7-2, the J gene TRBJ1-2, with unresolved D. Deletions cut 1 base from V and 4 bases from J, with 13 bases between. The germline V gene encodes CDR1 SGHTA and CDR2 FQGNSA. The CDR3 has 15 amino acids. The CDR3 loop reads CASSLERLGSYGYTF. CDR3 nucleotides: TGTGCCAGCAGCTTAGAGAGGTTGGGAAGCTATGGCTACACCTTC.